Below, one TCR beta chain is given with its context. The data stem from a study of beta chain features in type 1 diabetes. Sequencing targeted expressed TCRB transcripts, as all isolated RNA had been reverse transcribed. The repertoire was sequenced with immunoSEQ multiplex PCR; TCRdb's copy has only in-frame clones and lacks some. The sample gives more than 110,000 clones, 6.9% of which show up once; under 1.5% is in the top ten. The CDR3 consists of 15 residues. Germline-derived CDR1 and CDR2 are SGHVS and FQNEAQ. V lost 1 base, J lost 7 bases, and 5 bases stayed unmatched. The sequenced material came from central memory CD4+ T cells from blood. The chain uses TRBV7-8 and TRBJ1-2, with 11 bases fitting TRBD1. This receptor was obtained from a woman aged 30 to 39 in good health. In DNA, the CDR3 is TGTGCCAGCAGCTTAGAAGAGGACAGGGGGCTTGGCTACACCTTC. It is translated as CASSLEEDRGLGYTF.